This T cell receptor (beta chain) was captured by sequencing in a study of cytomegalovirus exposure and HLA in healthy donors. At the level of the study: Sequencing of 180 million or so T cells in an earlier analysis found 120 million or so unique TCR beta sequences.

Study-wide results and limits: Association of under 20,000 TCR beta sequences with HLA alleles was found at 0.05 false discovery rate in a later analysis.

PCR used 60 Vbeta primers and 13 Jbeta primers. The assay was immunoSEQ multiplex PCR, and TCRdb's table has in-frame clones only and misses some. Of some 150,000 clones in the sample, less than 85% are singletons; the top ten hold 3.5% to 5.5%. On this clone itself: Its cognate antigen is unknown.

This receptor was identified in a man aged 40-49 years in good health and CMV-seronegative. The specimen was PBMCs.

CDR3 loop: CASSLQGANYGYTF. The DNA for the CDR3 is TGTGCCAGCAGCTTACAGGGGGCCAACTATGGCTACACCTTC. The genes are TRBV7-8 and TRBJ1-2, with 8 nucleotides matching TRBD1. The CDR3 totals 14 residues. V trimming: 2 bases; J trimming: 2 bases; junction bases outside the gene matches: 1. CDR1 SGHVS and CDR2 FQNEAQ come from the germline V gene.